The text below deals with one T cell receptor (beta chain). Random hexamers were used to reverse transcribe the RNA input (about 0.5 to 1 ug). The CDR3 of TCR beta was amplified by immunoSEQ multiplex PCR across 54 Vbeta and 13 Jbeta. TCRdb itself ran the immunoSEQ multiplex PCR reads through MiXCR, one entry per CDR3 protein. The table has some 140,000 distinct CDR3 sequences, about 90% seen once. The germline V gene has CDR1 MNHEY and CDR2 SMNVEV (reference sequence). The CDR3 totals 16 residues. Trimming shortened V by 6 bases and J by 2 bases, and 19 bases separated the two germline ends. The sample originates from a study of CD8 T cells in Susac syndrome.

The source is a human donor with multiple sclerosis. Sequenced input: CD8+ T cells from PBMCs. V and J are TRBV27 and TRBJ2-5; D possibly corresponds to TRBD2 (6 bases). CDR3 residues: CASSPEPGVWQETQYF. CDR3 coding DNA: TGTGCCAGCAGCCCCGAACCGGGGGTCTGGCAAGAGACCCAGTACTTC.